This T cell receptor (beta chain) was sequenced for a study of cytomegalovirus exposure and HLA in healthy donors. Study observations and caveats: In a later analysis, the majority of CMV-associated beta chains seemingly showed HLA restriction.

Concerning this clone itself: As yet, its antigen is unknown.

Primers for the PCR totalled 60 Vbeta and 13 Jbeta. Source study methods: Some 10 million of 80 million or so unique TCR beta chains were shared, per a later count. Here immunoSEQ multiplex PCR was the method, and the copy in TCRdb shows in-frame clones only, minus some. V, J and clone size are taken as reported in that table, and D and trimming were inferred from the DNA itself. This table has over 75,000 clones, around 67% appearing once. The sequence was collected from a human donor in good health. Source material: PBMCs.

The CDR3 DNA sequence: TGTGCCACCAGCAGAGATCAGGGGCCCAGTGGCTACACCTTC. Translating it yields CATSRDQGPSGYTF. This sequence joins TRBV15 and TRBJ1-2, with D possibly being TRBD1 (6 bases). Trimming shortened V by 0 bases and J by 7 bases, and 12 bases separated the two germline ends. Per germline, CDR1 LNHNV and CDR2 YYDKDF (reference sequence). The CDR3 runs 14 residues.